The 8 T cell receptor beta chains below come from one sample, sequenced in a study of shared clonotypes between healthy human individuals. This table comes from immunoSEQ multiplex PCR, and its TCRdb copy is limited to in-frame clones, with some not included. The sample includes around 120,000 clones, just over 65% seen only once; the top ten take around 25%. Material for sequencing was memory CD8+ T cells sorted from blood. The sample's subset: CD45RO+ cells pooled with CCR7-negative TemRA cells. The receptors here all came from a woman in her 30s in good health.

The rearrangement uses TRBV11-2 and TRBJ1-2; 7 bases match TRBD1. The germline CDR1 and CDR2 sequences are SGHAT and FQNNGV. This CDR3 is 13 amino acids long. V gave up 4 bases and J gave up 3 bases; unmatched junction bases: 2. DNA for the CDR3: TGTGCCAGCAGCTCCGGACAGGACTATGGCTACACCTTC. Encoded protein: CASSSGQDYGYTF.

The chain joins TRBV5-1 to TRBJ1-4, with 7 bases that match TRBD1. Germline CDR1 reads SGHRS; CDR2 reads YFSETQ. J lost 8 bases, V lost 4 bases, and 2 bases had no gene match. CDR3 length: 12 residues. CDR3 DNA: TGCGCCAGCAGCGAGACAGGGGAAAAACTGTTTTTT. Translating gives CASSETGEKLFF.

This clone showed up many times. Other DNA sequences in the same sample also yield this CDR3. This rearrangement joins TRBV19 to TRBJ1-6; tentatively, D is TRBD1 (6 bases). The CDR3 totals 14 residues. Looked up from germline, CDR1 is LNHDA and CDR2 is SQIVND (reference sequence). The germline V and J ends were trimmed by 5 bases and 5 bases, with 10 bases remaining between them. The CDR3 sequence is CASSSDSHNSPLHF. The CDR3 bases are TGTGCCAGTAGTTCGGACAGTCATAATTCACCCCTCCACTTT.

The V call is TRBV4-1, the J call TRBJ2-5; D is undetermined. The CDR3 is 14 residues long. CDR1 MGHRA and CDR2 YSYEKL come from the germline V gene. V was shortened by 1 base and J by 1 base, with 7 bases between the two germline ends. The CDR3 is CASSQGRAQETQYF. The CDR3 DNA reads as TGCGCCAGCAGCCAAGGAAGAGCCCAAGAGACCCAGTACTTC.

The chain links TRBV4-1 to TRBJ2-1, with TRBD2 matching 8 bases. This CDR3 spans 19 amino acids. CDR1 is MGHRA and CDR2 is YSYEKL in the germline V gene. The V gene end was trimmed by 1 base and the J gene end by 4 bases; junction bases not matched to a gene: 15. CDR3 protein: CASSQVRGPTGGLYNEQFF. CDR3 nucleotides: TGCGCCAGCAGCCAAGTACGGGGGCCGACGGGAGGGCTTTACAATGAGCAGTTCTTC.

By sample fraction, this clone is medium-sized. The chain carries TRBV6-1 and TRBJ1-5; the D gene is possibly TRBD1 (6 bases). The germline CDR1 and CDR2 sequences are MNHNS and SASEGT. With 7 bases removed from V and 3 bases from J, the gap between germline ends came to 16 bases. This CDR3 spans 15 amino acids. The CDR3 here is CASIYPGTLNQPQHF. The CDR3 coding sequence is TGTGCCAGCATCTACCCCGGGACACTCAATCAGCCCCAGCATTTT.

This sequence joins TRBV4-1 and TRBJ2-1; D is undetermined. This CDR3 has 15 amino acids. V was clipped by 0 bases and J by 2 bases, with 8 bases between them. The germline CDR1 and CDR2 sequences are MGHRA and YSYEKL. CDR3 sequence (DNA): TGCGCCAGCAGCCAAGAGTCGAGTACCTACAATGAGCAGTTCTTC. This gives the protein CASSQESSTYNEQFF.

This chain joins TRBV4-2 and TRBJ1-1; D unclear. Looked up from germline, CDR1 is LGHNA and CDR2 is YNFKEQ. Trimming took off 0 bases at V and 4 bases at J, with 6 bases between the two ends. This CDR3 has 13 residues. CDR3 DNA sequence: TGTGCCAGCAGCCAAGATCGGAGCACTGAAGCTTTCTTT. Its translation is CASSQDRSTEAFF.